This entry lists 7 T cell receptor beta chains sequenced from one sample in a study of cytomegalovirus exposure and HLA in healthy donors. PCR involved 60 Vbeta and 13 Jbeta primers. TCRdb's copy holds only in-frame clones and misses some; the assay was immunoSEQ multiplex PCR. Of 150,000 to 200,000 clones in the sample, roughly 77% were seen once. The source material was PBMCs. The receptors were sampled from a woman between 50 and 59 years old in good health and CMV-seropositive.

The table lists this clone with a count of one. V usage is TRBV6-5 and J usage is TRBJ1-5; 11 bases align to TRBD1. CDR1 is MNHEY and CDR2 is SVGAGI in the germline V gene. Trimming removed 6 bases from V and 4 bases from J; junction bases left unmatched: 5. The CDR3 contains 15 residues. The CDR3 region is CASSLGTGGNQPQHF. In DNA form, the CDR3 reads TGTGCCAGCAGCCTCGGGACAGGGGGTAATCAGCCCCAGCATTTT.

J is TRBJ1-2 and V is TRBV7-6, with D possibly being TRBD1 (5 bases). V lost 1 base and J 6 bases, leaving 12 bases between the germline ends. Germline CDR1 reads SGHVS; CDR2 reads FNYEAQ. The CDR3 has 14 residues. The CDR3 spells CASSLVGLPDGYTF. The CDR3 bases are TGTGCCAGCAGCTTAGTGGGGCTTCCGGATGGCTACACCTTC.

The gene calls are TRBV28 and TRBJ1-5; D is uncertain. Between the trimmed V and J ends, which lost 3 bases and 0 bases, there was a span of 3 bases. The CDR3 is 13 amino acids. Germline assignment: CDR1 MDHEN and CDR2 SYDVKM. CDR3 DNA: TGTGCCAGCAGTTTCTTTAGCAATCAGCCCCAGCATTTT. It yields the protein CASSFFSNQPQHF.

This clone was detected a few times. The J gene is TRBJ2-1, the V gene TRBV18; 7 nucleotides align to TRBD1. In germline, CDR1 is KGHSH, CDR2 LQKENI. The CDR3 totals 15 residues. V dropped 7 bases and J dropped 3; count of bases not matched to a gene: 9. The CDR3 DNA sequence: TGTGCCAGCTTGTTGCCGGGACAGAACTACAATGAGCAGTTCTTC. This sequence encodes CASLLPGQNYNEQFF. Full variable domain (rest looked up from reference TRBV18 and TRBJ2-1): NAGVMQNPRHLVRRRGQEARLRCSPMKGHSHVYWYRQLPEEGLKFMVYLQKENIIDESGMPKERFSAEFPKEGPSILRIQQVVRGDSAAYFCASLLPGQNYNEQFFGPGTRLTVL.

This clone has only a few counts. The rearrangement links TRBV19 to TRBJ1-3; unclear D gene. CDR1 and CDR2 (germline): LNHDA, SQIVND (reference sequence). Trimming pared 7 bases from V and 2 bases from J, leaving 12 bases between. The CDR3 runs 14 residues. The CDR3 DNA is TGTGCCAGTACTCGCCGGGGAACTGGAAACACCATATATTTT. Its protein is CASTRRGTGNTIYF.

The chain has TRBV7-2 and TRBJ1-4; TRBD1 aligns across 7 bases. The length of the CDR3 is 15 residues. Trimming cost V 1 base and J 7 bases; bases outside gene matches: 6. The germline V gene has CDR1 SGHTA and CDR2 FQGNSA. The CDR3 spells CASSLEGAKSEKLFF. CDR3 nucleotide sequence: TGTGCCAGCAGCTTAGAGGGGGCCAAGAGTGAAAAACTGTTTTTT.

This clone came up a few times. The chain has TRBV9 and TRBJ1-2, with TRBD1 as a possible D gene (6 bases). The CDR3 has 14 amino acids. Germline loops: CDR1 SGDLS, CDR2 YYNGEE. V lost 3 bases and J 5 bases, leaving 14 bases between the germline ends. The CDR3 coding sequence is TGTGCCAGCAGCGAAGGACAGAACCCTTATGGCTACACCTTC. It yields the protein CASSEGQNPYGYTF. The variable domain in full, with the rest retrieved from reference TRBV9 and TRBJ1-2, is DSGVTQTPKHLITATGQRVTLRCSPRSGDLSVYWYQQSLDQGLQFLIQYYNGEERAKGNILERFSAQQFPDLHSELNLSSLELGDSALYFCASSEGQNPYGYTFGSGTRLTVV.